A selection of T cell receptor beta chains follows, all from one sample in a study of control samples from healthy donors and cancer patients. This table comes from immunoSEQ multiplex PCR, and its TCRdb copy is limited to in-frame clones, with some not included. Of 120,000 to 150,000 clones listed, roughly 90% are singletons. The sequencing sample was made of blood. All receptors derive from a man aged 25 to 40 in good health. The CDR3 runs from the conserved cysteine through the conserved F or W. A D gene is named only where the DNA matches it firmly. Clone size appears in some rows only: once, few, many, or a class for an expanded clone.

clone size,D gene,V gene,J gene,CDR3 length,CDR3 protein,CDR3 DNA
.,.,TRBV6-6,TRBJ1-2,14,CASSYSDQVYGYTF,TGTGCCAGCAGTTACTCGGACCAGGTTTATGGCTACACCTTC
.,.,TRBV19,TRBJ1-4,14,CASSIGHPDEKLFF,TGTGCCAGTAGTATAGGACACCCTGATGAAAAACTGTTTTTT
once,.,TRBV14,TRBJ1-2,13,CASSQPTGGGYTF,TGTGCCAGCAGCCAACCGACAGGAGGCGGCTACACCTTC
.,.,TRBV2,TRBJ1-1,13,CASSRAMTTEAFF,TGTGCCAGCAGTCGGGCGATGACCACTGAAGCTTTCTTT
.,.,TRBV18,TRBJ1-4,14,CASSPRAANEKLFF,TGTGCCAGCTCACCACGTGCTGCTAATGAAAAACTGTTTTTT
.,TRBD1,TRBV6-5,TRBJ1-6,13,CASTPGGYSPLHF,TGTGCCAGCACCCCAGGGGGCTATTCACCCCTCCACTTT
.,TRBD1,TRBV30,TRBJ1-5,13,CAWSTGGGQPQHF,TGTGCCTGGAGTACAGGGGGCGGTCAGCCCCAGCATTTT
.,.,TRBV3-1/TRBV3-2,TRBJ2-1,16,CASSQGNRVSDNEQFF,TGTGCCAGCAGCCAAGGAAACAGGGTCTCGGACAATGAGCAGTTCTTC
.,.,TRBV20-1,TRBJ2-4,11,CSASTGLGEYF,TGCAGTGCTAGTACGGGTCTGGGGGAGTACTTC
.,.,TRBV3-1/TRBV3-2,TRBJ2-1,17,CASSQDPAISSYNEQFF,TGTGCCAGCAGCCAAGATCCCGCGATTAGCTCCTACAATGAGCAGTTCTTC
few,.,TRBV5-4,TRBJ1-5,14,CASSNGYGNQPQHF,TGTGCCAGCAGTAACGGGTACGGCAATCAGCCCCAGCATTTT
.,.,TRBV5-4,TRBJ2-2,16,CASSLVLADNTGELFF,TGTGCCAGCAGCTTGGTCCTAGCAGATAACACCGGGGAGCTGTTTTTT
.,.,TRBV12-3/TRBV12-4,TRBJ2-1,12,CASSGIYNEQFF,TGTGCCAGCAGCGGTATCTACAATGAGCAGTTCTTC
medium-sized,TRBD1,TRBV6-4,TRBJ1-1,13,CASRGQENTEAFF,TGTGCCAGCCGGGGACAGGAGAACACTGAAGCTTTCTTT
.,.,TRBV27,TRBJ2-7,15,CASSLKSQGGYEQYF,TGTGCCAGCAGTTTAAAGAGCCAGGGGGGTTACGAGCAGTACTTC